Each of the 13 T cell receptor beta chains below was sequenced from the same sample in a study of cytomegalovirus exposure and HLA in healthy donors. 13 Jbeta primers and 60 Vbeta primers were used for the PCR. The protocol was immunoSEQ multiplex PCR, while the TCRdb copy is restricted to in-frame clones and leaves out a portion. The sample shows under 150,000 clones, 78% of them seen only once. Sequenced input: PBMCs. Receptors were obtained from a woman in her 40s in good health and CMV-seropositive.

The chain employs TRBV7-9 and TRBJ2-7; D gene uncertain. The CDR3 has 14 amino acids. Germline V gene data show CDR1 as SEHNR and CDR2 as FQNEAQ (reference sequence). V lost 4 bases to trimming and J lost 7 bases, with 17 bases between them. Here the CDR3 reads CASSSTGSRKEQYF. In nucleotides, the CDR3 is TGTGCCAGCAGCTCCACCGGGTCCCGCAAGGAGCAGTACTTC. Using reference TRBV7-9 and TRBJ2-7 for the parts outside the CDR3, the full variable domain is DTGVSQNPRHKITKRGQNVTFRCDPISEHNRLYWYRQTLGQGPEFLTYFQNEAQLEKSRLLSDRFSAERPKGSFSTLEIQRTEQGDSAMYLCASSSTGSRKEQYFGPGTRLTVT.

This chain links TRBV27 with TRBJ1-5; the match to TRBD1 covers 11 bases. CDR3 length: 16 residues. The V and J ends lost 5 bases and 7 bases, in that order; junction bases with no gene match: 10. CDR1 and CDR2 (germline): MNHEY, SMNVEV (reference sequence). The CDR3 here is CASSPIGQGARQPQHF. In nucleotides, the CDR3 is TGTGCCAGCAGTCCAATTGGACAGGGGGCACGGCAGCCCCAGCATTTT.

The chain combines TRBV2 with TRBJ2-1; D gene unclear. This CDR3 has 13 residues. Trimming took off 0 bases at V and 12 bases at J, with 12 bases between the two ends. Germline CDR1 and CDR2: SNHLY and FYNNEI. In DNA form, the CDR3 reads TGTGCCAGCAGTGAAGCGTATGGAGTCATGCAGTTCTTC. This codes for CASSEAYGVMQFF.

Points on this clone: Other DNA sequences from this sample encode an identical CDR3 as well. The J gene is TRBJ2-1, the V gene TRBV2; D remains unclear. The germline CDR1 and CDR2 sequences are SNHLY and FYNNEI. V shed 6 bases and J shed 4 bases, with 4 bases lying between them. The CDR3 loop spans 11 amino acids. In DNA, the CDR3 is TGTGCCAGCAGCCAGTACAATGAGCAGTTCTTC. It encodes CASSQYNEQFF.

The chain is built from TRBV2 and TRBJ1-1, with D maybe TRBD1 (5 bases). Germline loops: CDR1 SNHLY, CDR2 FYNNEI. The CDR3 spans 13 residues. Trimming cost V 3 bases and J 5 bases, with 10 bases left between them. Here the CDR3 DNA reads TGTGCCAGCAGTGAGGAGGGGCAAACTGAAGCTTTCTTT. Its translation is CASSEEGQTEAFF.

V and J are TRBV1 and TRBJ2-3; the table gives TRBD2 as D, unverified against the DNA. TRBV1 is flagged as a pseudogene. This CDR3 has 16 amino acids. The DNA of the CDR3 is TGCACCAGCAGCCAAAGGGAGCAGGAACGCACAGATACGCAGTATTTT. Its protein is CTSSQREQERTDTQYF.

The chain has TRBV7-2 and TRBJ2-3; 10 nucleotides match TRBD2. This CDR3 comprises 16 residues. V dropped 5 bases and J dropped 4; count of bases not matched to a gene: 9. CDR1 is SGHTA, CDR2 FQGNSA, per germline. The CDR3 nucleotides are TGTGCCAGCAGCCAGAGAGCGGGAGGGCCCGCAGATACGCAGTATTTT. Encoded protein: CASSQRAGGPADTQYF.

This clone was picked up a small number of times. The genes are TRBV5-1 and TRBJ2-3; D possibly corresponds to TRBD1 (5 bases). V lost 4 bases, J lost 6 bases, and 12 bases lay in between. CDR1 and CDR2 (germline): SGHRS, YFSETQ. This CDR3 region has 13 residues. The CDR3 coding sequence is TGCGCCAGCAGCCCCAGGGTTGGGGATACGCAGTATTTT. Protein product: CASSPRVGDTQYF.

In the case of this clone: The same CDR3 also results from other DNA sequences found in this sample. The chain is built from TRBV5-1 and TRBJ2-2, with TRBD2 matching 7 bases. Trimming cost V 2 bases and J 0 bases; bases outside gene matches: 1. Germline loops: CDR1 SGHRS, CDR2 YFSETQ. This CDR3 spans 15 amino acids. CDR3 nucleotide sequence: TGCGCCAGCAGCTTCGGGGGGTCGAACACCGGGGAGCTGTTTTTT. Translated: CASSFGGSNTGELFF.

V gene TRBV9 combines with J gene TRBJ2-1, with 11 bases identical to TRBD2. Per germline, CDR1 SGDLS and CDR2 YYNGEE. The CDR3 runs to 19 residues. The ends lost 0 bases at V and 3 bases at J; junction bases unmatched: 11. The CDR3 protein is CASSVGSLGTSGFYNEQFF. The CDR3 DNA is TGTGCCAGCAGCGTAGGATCTCTGGGGACTAGCGGATTCTACAATGAGCAGTTCTTC.

V is TRBV7-6 and J is TRBJ2-7; D call uncertain. The CDR3 contains 16 residues. Germline values: CDR1 SGHVS, CDR2 FNYEAQ. The V end was cut by 1 base, the J end by 2 bases, with 15 bases between. In DNA form, the CDR3 reads TGTGCCAGCAGCTTAGGTGTCGGGTCTTCGGCCTACGAGCAGTACTTC. Residues: CASSLGVGSSAYEQYF.

The V and J genes are TRBV6-4 and TRBJ2-5, with 7 bases matching TRBD2. The V and J ends lost 0 bases and 4 bases, in that order; junction bases with no gene match: 11. This CDR3 contains 17 residues. Germline CDR1 and CDR2: MRHNA and SNTAGT. The DNA for the CDR3 is TGTGCCAGCAGTGACTCATTCGGCGGGGGAAGGGGAGAGACCCAGTACTTC. It codes for CASSDSFGGGRGETQYF.

The chain has TRBV7-3 and TRBJ2-5; D ambiguous. Germline assignment: CDR1 SGHTA and CDR2 FQGTGA. The V end was cut by 5 bases, the J end by 0 bases, with 7 bases between. There are 13 residues in the CDR3. Written as DNA, the CDR3 is TGTGCCAGCAGCCTCGGGTACCAAGAGACCCAGTACTTC. Protein: CASSLGYQETQYF.